This paragraph reports one T cell receptor beta chain. As yet, its antigen is unknown. The CDR3 runs 14 residues. In germline, CDR1 is MDHEN, CDR2 SYDVKM. The V and J ends lost 7 bases and 8 bases, in that order; junction bases with no gene match: 10. Clones were sequenced by immunoSEQ multiplex PCR, and TCRdb holds only the in-frame ones, with some missing. The profile shows under 2.5 million clones, 85% to 95% of them singletons. The sample belongs to a study of shared clonotypes between healthy human individuals. Study as a whole: Each donor had three CD4 naive, three CD4 memory, two CD8 naive and one CD8 memory plate. Points from the study as a whole: When compared with the clonotypes that were shared by all four sorted-subset donors, the non-shared clonotypes turned out to have lower generation probabilities.

Each sample came from a Caucasian adult donor living in Nashville, Tennessee. The rearrangement joins TRBV28 to TRBJ2-1; 8 bases line up with TRBD1. Sequencing was performed on naive CD4+ T cells from PBMCs. Subset given: CD45RA+ positively selected. The sequence was obtained from a man younger than 35 in good health. Some clones in this sample may be carry-over from other donors' samples. As DNA, the CDR3 is TGTGCCAGCATCAGGGCAGGGGGCAGATATGAGCAGTTCTTC. It translates to CASIRAGGRYEQFF. Using reference TRBV28 and TRBJ2-1 for the parts outside the CDR3, the full variable domain is DVKVTQSSRYLVKRTGEKVFLECVQDMDHENMFWYRQDPGLGLRLIYFSYDVKMKEKGDIPEGYSVSREKKERFSLILESASTNQTSMYLCASIRAGGRYEQFFGPGTRLTVL.